Presented here are 21 T cell receptor beta chains from one specimen sequenced in a study of vaccination and CD4 T cells after COVID-19. Sample treatment: roughly 11-day PBMC culture with coronavirus spike peptide pools or control peptides (ViraFEST assay). Once obtained from cultured CD4+ T cells, the DNA was sequenced using the Oncomine TCR Beta short-read assay. TCRdb re-called the PCR reads with MiXCR, one entry per CDR3 protein. The sample carries about 11,000 distinct CDR3 sequences, approximately 60% recorded once. Antigens for these TCRs are unknown. Specimen: CD4+ T cells from blood, cultured in vitro. The receptors originated from a human donor who had recovered from COVID-19.

This clonotype was counted a few times. The V call is TRBV2, the J call TRBJ1-2; D not certain. This CDR3 comprises 12 residues. The germline V gene encodes CDR1 SNHLY and CDR2 FYNNEI. The V and J ends lost 6 bases and 2 bases respectively, with 7 bases between them. CDR3 sequence (DNA): TGTGCCAGCAGCGCAAGGAACTATGGCTACACCTTC. Its protein product is CASSARNYGYTF. The entire variable domain, with the rest obtained from reference TRBV2 and TRBJ1-2, is as follows: EPEVTQTPSHQVTQMGQEVILRCVPISNHLYFYWYRQILGQKVEFLVSFYNNEISEKSEIFDDQFSVERPDGSNFTLKIRSTKLEDSAMYFCASSARNYGYTFGSGTRLTVV.

This chain links TRBV24-1 with TRBJ2-2, with D hard to call. The germline V gene has CDR1 KGHDR and CDR2 SFDVKD. Trimming took 5 bases from V and 7 from J, leaving 7 bases between them. The CDR3 sequence is 12 residues long. The CDR3, as DNA: TGTGCCACCAGTGGCGAAAGCGGGGAGCTGTTTTTT. This translates into CATSGESGELFF.

This sequence joins TRBV7-9 and TRBJ2-7; D is perhaps TRBD1 (5 bases). V shed 1 base and J shed 2 bases, with 9 bases lying between them. This CDR3 spans 14 amino acids. From germline, CDR1 is SEHNR and CDR2 FQNEAQ (reference sequence). The CDR3 sequence: CASSLEGRAYEQYF. The CDR3 DNA is TGTGCCAGCAGCTTAGAGGGCAGGGCCTACGAGCAGTACTTC. Drawing the rest from reference TRBV7-9 and TRBJ2-7, the complete variable domain is DTGVSQNPRHKITKRGQNVTFRCDPISEHNRLYWYRQTLGQGPEFLTYFQNEAQLEKSRLLSDRFSAERPKGSFSTLEIQRTEQGDSAMYLCASSLEGRAYEQYFGPGTRLTVT.

This clonotype was recorded once. This chain uses TRBV20-1 with TRBJ2-7; 7 bases map to TRBD2. The CDR3 is 15 residues long. Germline CDR1 is DFQATT and CDR2 is SNEGSKA (reference sequence). With 1 base clipped from V and 4 bases from J, the junction kept 10 bases outside the gene matches. The CDR3: CSARAQSGIKYEQYF. In DNA form, the CDR3 reads TGCAGTGCTAGAGCCCAAAGCGGGATCAAGTACGAGCAGTACTTC.

CDR3 DNA: TGTGCCAGCAAAGGGACAGGGGGAAACACCATATATTTT. It codes for CASKGTGGNTIYF. The chain links TRBV2 to TRBJ1-3; TRBD1 aligns across 9 bases. Germline V gene sequence: CDR1 SNHLY, CDR2 FYNNEI. CDR3 length: 13 amino acids. V shed 7 bases, J shed 4 bases, and the junction held 2 bases outside the gene matches.

This clonotype was seen a handful of times. This chain joins TRBV7-9 and TRBJ1-5; maybe TRBD1 (6 bases). Germline V lookup: CDR1 SEHNR, CDR2 FQNEAQ (reference sequence). V was cut by 3 bases and J by 7 bases, with 13 bases left in between. CDR3 size: 14 residues. CDR3 sequence reads: CASSLGGSRQPQHF. As DNA, the CDR3 is TGTGCCAGCAGCTTGGGGGGCTCGCGGCAGCCCCAGCATTTT.

This clonotype showed up just once. This chain links TRBV2 with TRBJ1-1; D not resolved. The CDR3 consists of 13 residues. Trimming left V 4 bases short and J 0 bases short, with 6 bases between. CDR1 and CDR2 from the germline V gene are SNHLY and FYNNEI. The CDR3 is CASSGGLNTEAFF. CDR3 in DNA: TGTGCCAGCAGTGGAGGCCTGAACACTGAAGCTTTCTTT. The entire variable domain, with the rest obtained from reference TRBV2 and TRBJ1-1, is as follows: EPEVTQTPSHQVTQMGQEVILRCVPISNHLYFYWYRQILGQKVEFLVSFYNNEISEKSEIFDDQFSVERPDGSNFTLKIRSTKLEDSAMYFCASSGGLNTEAFFGQGTRLTVV.

The chain has TRBV6-5 and TRBJ2-6; D is undetermined. V lost 0 bases, J lost 0 bases, and 3 bases lay in between. The germline V gene has CDR1 MNHEY and CDR2 SVGAGI. The CDR3 length is 15 residues. The CDR3 bases are TGTGCCAGCAGTTACTCCTCCTCTGGGGCCAACGTCCTGACTTTC. Its protein is CASSYSSSGANVLTF.

V and J are TRBV11-2 and TRBJ1-1; 12 nucleotides match TRBD1. V lost 2 bases to trimming and J lost 11 bases; unmatched junction nucleotides: 9. Germline V CDR1 and CDR2: SGHAT, FQNNGV. The CDR3 totals 15 residues. In DNA form, the CDR3 reads TGTGCCAGCAGCTTACTGGGACAGGGGGCAATCTGGGCTTTCTTT. Its protein product is CASSLLGQGAIWAFF. The entire variable domain, with the rest obtained from reference TRBV11-2 and TRBJ1-1, is as follows: EAGVAQSPRYKIIEKRQSVAFWCNPISGHATLYWYQQILGQGPKLLIQFQNNGVVDDSQLPKDRFSAERLKGVDSTLKIQPAKLEDSAVYLCASSLLGQGAIWAFFGQGTRLTVV.

The chain combines TRBV20-1 with TRBJ2-1; 7 positions agree with TRBD2. The CDR3 loop spans 12 amino acids. The junction had 8 bases not matched to a gene; V was cut back by 6 bases and J by 9 bases. Germline loops: CDR1 DFQATT, CDR2 SNEGSKA (reference sequence). The CDR3 DNA reads TGCAGTGCGGGAGGGCTTAAGAGTGAGCAGTTCTTC. It yields the protein CSAGGLKSEQFF.

On this clonotype itself: Given a much more abundant clone one base away, this may be a read error. V is TRBV2 and J is TRBJ1-2; D gene unclear. V shed 5 bases and J shed 5 bases, with 9 bases lying between them. This CDR3 comprises 12 residues. CDR1 is SNHLY, CDR2 FYNNEI, per germline. CDR3 amino acids: CASSHVSYGYTF. The CDR3 DNA follows: TGTGCCAGCAGTCACGTCAGTTATGGCTACACCTTC.

Concerning this clonotype itself: Mismatch with germline at one junction end may stem from a read error. This sequence joins TRBV7-9 and TRBJ1-2, with TRBD1 matching over 7 bases. The CDR3 spans 14 residues. Germline lookup yields CDR1 SEHNR and CDR2 FQNEAQ (reference sequence). For the CDR3, the DNA is TGCGTCAGCAGCCCCAGGACAGGATACTATGGCTACACCTTC. It translates to CVSSPRTGYYGYTF.

This clonotype was detected only once. The chain joins TRBV6-2 or TRBV6-3 to TRBJ1-1; unclear D gene. Germline V CDR1 and CDR2: MNHEY, SVGEGT. The germline V and J ends were trimmed by 2 bases and 7 bases, with 8 bases remaining between them. This CDR3 contains 12 residues. CDR3 DNA sequence: TGTGCCAGCAGTTACGGGCGGGTTGAAGCTTTCTTT. Protein sequence: CASSYGRVEAFF.

The V call is TRBV27, the J call TRBJ1-5; weak D call: TRBD1 (5 bases). This CDR3 comprises 14 residues. The V gene lost 2 bases and the J gene lost 6 bases, with 11 bases spanning the gap. Germline assignment: CDR1 MNHEY and CDR2 SMNVEV (reference sequence). CDR3 sequence: CASSLRQGSQPQHF. The CDR3 region has the DNA TGTGCCAGCAGTTTAAGGCAGGGAAGTCAGCCCCAGCATTTT.

This rearrangement joins TRBV19 to TRBJ2-1; D ambiguous. CDR1 is LNHDA and CDR2 is SQIVND in the germline V gene (reference sequence). Trimming pared 3 bases from V and 1 base from J, leaving 7 bases between. This CDR3 has 14 amino acids. In nucleotides, the CDR3 is TGTGCCAGTAGTATTCCCGGATCCTACAATGAGCAGTTCTTC. Residues: CASSIPGSYNEQFF.

The chain links TRBV15 to TRBJ2-2; no firm D call. V was clipped by 0 bases and J by 1 base, with 9 bases between them. Germline CDR1 and CDR2: LNHNV and YYDKDF (reference sequence). The CDR3 covers 16 residues. In DNA form, the CDR3 reads TGTGCCACCAGCAGAGAGTTGTCGGGGAACACCGGGGAGCTGTTTTTT. Protein sequence: CATSRELSGNTGELFF.

The rearrangement joins TRBV11-3 to TRBJ2-3; 7 nucleotides agree with TRBD1. The CDR3 extends over 15 amino acids. Germline values: CDR1 SGHNT, CDR2 YENEEA. Germline trimming cut 6 bases from V and 0 bases from J; bases unmatched to any gene: 6. DNA of the CDR3: TGTGCCAGCAGTCGCCGGACAGGTAGCACAGATACGCAGTATTTT. It is translated as CASSRRTGSTDTQYF.

The chain combines TRBV6-1 with TRBJ1-1; possible D gene TRBD1, 5 bases. Germline assignment: CDR1 MNHNS and CDR2 SASEGT. V was pared by 2 bases and J by 3 bases, with 10 bases between. The CDR3 covers 14 residues. CDR3 nucleotide sequence: TGTGCCAGCAGTGAACTCGGAGGGGACACTGAAGCTTTCTTT. Protein product: CASSELGGDTEAFF.

Judged by abundance, this clonotype is medium-sized. The gene calls are TRBV5-1 and TRBJ2-5; maybe TRBD2 (7 bases). CDR1 and CDR2 (germline): SGHRS, YFSETQ. This CDR3 spans 13 amino acids. Trimming pared 4 bases from V and 5 bases from J, leaving 12 bases between. CDR3 in amino acids: CASSRGARETQYF. CDR3 nucleotide sequence: TGCGCCAGCAGCCGGGGGGCGCGTGAGACCCAGTACTTC.

This rearrangement joins TRBV2 to TRBJ1-1; D remains unclear. The germline V and J ends were trimmed by 10 bases and 11 bases, with 23 bases remaining between them. This CDR3 is 13 amino acids long. Germline values: CDR1 SNHLY, CDR2 FYNNEI. The CDR3 loop is CATTTDLGFYAFF. CDR3 nucleotide sequence: TGTGCCACGACGACGGACCTGGGCTTTTACGCTTTCTTT.

The rearrangement links TRBV20-1 to TRBJ1-4, with a possible D match to TRBD1 (6 bases). Trimming removed 0 bases from V and 4 bases from J, with 9 bases in between. The CDR3 contains 14 residues. Germline V gives CDR1 DFQATT, CDR2 SNEGSKA (reference sequence). In DNA form, the CDR3 reads TGCAGTGCTAGAGAGCGGGGGCTTAATGAAAAACTGTTTTTT. Its protein product is CSARERGLNEKLFF.